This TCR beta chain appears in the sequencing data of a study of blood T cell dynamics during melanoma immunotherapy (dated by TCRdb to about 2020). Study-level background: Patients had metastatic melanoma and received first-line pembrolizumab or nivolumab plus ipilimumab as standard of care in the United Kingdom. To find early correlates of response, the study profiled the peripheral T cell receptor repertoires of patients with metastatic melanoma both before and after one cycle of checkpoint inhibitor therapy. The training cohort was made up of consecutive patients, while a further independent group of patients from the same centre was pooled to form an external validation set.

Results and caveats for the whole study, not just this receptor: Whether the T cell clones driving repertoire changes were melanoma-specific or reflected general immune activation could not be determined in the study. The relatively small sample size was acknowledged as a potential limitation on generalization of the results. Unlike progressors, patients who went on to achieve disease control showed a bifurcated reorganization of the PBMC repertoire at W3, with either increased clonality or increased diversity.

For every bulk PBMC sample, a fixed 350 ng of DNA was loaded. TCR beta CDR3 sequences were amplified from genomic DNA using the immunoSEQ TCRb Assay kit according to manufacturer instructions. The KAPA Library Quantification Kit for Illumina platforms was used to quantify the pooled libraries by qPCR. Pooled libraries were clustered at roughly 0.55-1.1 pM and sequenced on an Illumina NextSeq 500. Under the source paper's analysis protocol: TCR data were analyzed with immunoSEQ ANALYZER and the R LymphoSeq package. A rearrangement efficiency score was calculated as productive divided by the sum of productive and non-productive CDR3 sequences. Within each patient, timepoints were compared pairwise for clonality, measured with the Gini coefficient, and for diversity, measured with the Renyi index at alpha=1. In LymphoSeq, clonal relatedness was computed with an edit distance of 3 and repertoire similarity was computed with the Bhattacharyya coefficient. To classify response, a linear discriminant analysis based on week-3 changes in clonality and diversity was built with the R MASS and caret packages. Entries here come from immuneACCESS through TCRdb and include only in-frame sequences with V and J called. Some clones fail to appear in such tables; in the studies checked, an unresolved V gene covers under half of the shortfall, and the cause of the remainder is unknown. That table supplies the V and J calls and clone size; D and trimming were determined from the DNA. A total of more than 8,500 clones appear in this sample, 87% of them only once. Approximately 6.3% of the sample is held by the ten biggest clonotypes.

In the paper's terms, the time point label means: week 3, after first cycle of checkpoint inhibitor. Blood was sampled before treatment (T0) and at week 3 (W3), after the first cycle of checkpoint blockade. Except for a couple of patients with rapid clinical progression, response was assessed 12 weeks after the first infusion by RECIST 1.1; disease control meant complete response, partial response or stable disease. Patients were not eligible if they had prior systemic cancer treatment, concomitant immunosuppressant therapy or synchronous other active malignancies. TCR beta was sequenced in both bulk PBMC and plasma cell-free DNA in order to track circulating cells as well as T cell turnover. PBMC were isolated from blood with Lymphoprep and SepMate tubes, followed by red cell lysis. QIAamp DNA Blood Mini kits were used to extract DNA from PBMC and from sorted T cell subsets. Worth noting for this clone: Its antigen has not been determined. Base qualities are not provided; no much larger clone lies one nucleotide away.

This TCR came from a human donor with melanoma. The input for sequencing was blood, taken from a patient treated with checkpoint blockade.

The CDR3 protein is CASSFQGVRNTEAFF. The bases read TGTGCCAGCAGTTTTCAGGGGGTCAGGAACACTGAAGCTTTCTTT. The chain links TRBV27 with TRBJ1-1; 7 central bases correspond to TRBD1. CDR1 and CDR2 are drawn from the germline V gene (reference sequence): MNHEY, SMNVEV. The CDR3 runs 15 residues from the cysteine to the phenylalanine. This entry keeps only the CDR3 DNA: 45 bases, framed from base 1. From V the trimming removes 3 bases and from J it removes 1 base, while the gene matches leave 5 bases of the junction unaccounted for.